This T cell receptor beta chain came from a study of CD8 T cells in ankylosing spondylitis (dated by TCRdb to 2016 to 2017). The study in broad terms: The study set out to find disease-linked TCR variants by profiling T cell receptor beta repertoires in ankylosing spondylitis patients and healthy donors. The full study cohort was made up of 25 ankylosing spondylitis patients and roughly 100 healthy donors. Samples of peripheral blood were taken, and for ankylosing spondylitis patients, synovial fluid was collected as well. The full study reports these points: A TCR beta motif made up of several highly homologous amino acid variants appeared to be characteristic of blood from ankylosing spondylitis patients. Some motif variants had previously been reported in the synovial fluid and blood of reactive arthritis patients, which suggests shared mechanisms of disease initiation. In peripheral blood, the disease-linked clones were found at relatively low frequencies and had a CD8+ phenotype. The disease-linked clones were reported as significantly enriched in matched synovial fluid samples from ankylosing spondylitis patients.

TCRdb records Illumina HiSeq 2500 as the sequencer. Quantitative 5'-RACE with molecular barcodes was the method used to prepare the TCR beta libraries. In the paper's pipeline: To identify disease-linked TCR variants, a new computational method was used, one built on a probabilistic model of VDJ rearrangement. The public sequencing data were trimmed at Q25 with fastp and processed into clonotypes with MiXCR by TCRdb, which kept only in-frame beta chains. Rows are unified per CDR3 protein, each entry keeping the most common DNA and genes. TCRdb, not the original authors, processed these V and J calls. For this sample the table gives approximately 260,000 distinct CDR3 sequences, of which 8% to 9.5% were detected only once. The ten largest clones take up around 6.8% of the sample. Trimming at the junction amounts to 5 bases on V and 10 bases on J, and the germline ends lie 26 bases apart. The CDR3, cysteine through phenylalanine, is 16 amino acids long. Solely the CDR3 DNA is kept, with 48 bases framed from the first base.

This clonotype was seen more than once but under ten times. This clone's antigen is unknown. The input lacks base qualities; no much larger clone sits a single base away. This clonotype was obtained from a male donor with ankylosing spondylitis or in good health (not recorded which). The sequenced material came from blood, either unsorted or a sorted T cell fraction (not recorded which). Rearrangement joined TRBV12-3 or TRBV12-4 to TRBJ2-5, with a tentative D call of TRBD1 or TRBD2, each matching 5 bases. The nucleotide sequence is TGTGCCAGCAGTCCCCGACAGAGGGCGTCTAATGAGGGCCAGTACTTC. Its protein reads: CASSPRQRASNEGQYF.